This paragraph reports one T cell receptor (beta chain). Treatment reported: around 19 received Ad26.COV2.S at low or high dose, single or two shots; about 5 received placebo; per-sample allocation not given. The investigators took samples on day 63 after the first vaccine or placebo injection. The data were taken from a study of Ad26.COV2.S vaccination and SARS-CoV-2 variants. The CDR3 extends over 12 amino acids. Germline CDR1 and CDR2: SQVTM and ANQGSEA. After removal of 6 bases from V and 5 bases from J, the junction contained 4 bases not matched to a gene. Libraries were prepared by immunoSEQ multiplex PCR; TCRdb keeps only in-frame clonotypes and omits some of them. The sample records under 500,000 clones, 80% to 95% being singletons.

This sample comprised peripheral blood, obtained in a trial of Ad26.COV2.S vaccine versus placebo. The chain employs TRBV29-1 and TRBJ2-1; 7 bases agree with TRBD1. The TCR sequence derives from a person aged 18-60 years who received the Ad26.COV2.S COVID-19 vaccine or a placebo. CDR3 loop: CSVPGQHNEQFF. The CDR3 coding sequence is TGCAGCGTACCGGGACAGCACAATGAGCAGTTCTTC.